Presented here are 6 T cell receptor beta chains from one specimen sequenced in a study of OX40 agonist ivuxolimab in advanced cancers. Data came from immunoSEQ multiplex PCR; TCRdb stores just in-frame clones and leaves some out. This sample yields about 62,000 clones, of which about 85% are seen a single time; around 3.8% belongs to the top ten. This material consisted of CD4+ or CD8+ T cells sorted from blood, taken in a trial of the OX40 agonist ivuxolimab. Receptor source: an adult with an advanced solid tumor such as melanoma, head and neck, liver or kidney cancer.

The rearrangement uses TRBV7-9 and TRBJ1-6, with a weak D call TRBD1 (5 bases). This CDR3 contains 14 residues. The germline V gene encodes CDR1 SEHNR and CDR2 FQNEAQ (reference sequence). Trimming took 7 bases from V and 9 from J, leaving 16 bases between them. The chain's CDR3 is CASMGTRRGSPLHF. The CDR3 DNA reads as TGTGCCAGCATGGGGACTCGGAGGGGTTCACCCCTCCACTTT.

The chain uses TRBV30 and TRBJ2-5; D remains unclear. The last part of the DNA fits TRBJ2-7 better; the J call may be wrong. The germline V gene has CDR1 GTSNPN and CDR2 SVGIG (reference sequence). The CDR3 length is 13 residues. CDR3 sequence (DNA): TGTGCCTGGGCCAAGACCTTGCTCTACGAGCAGTACTTC. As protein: CAWAKTLLYEQYF.

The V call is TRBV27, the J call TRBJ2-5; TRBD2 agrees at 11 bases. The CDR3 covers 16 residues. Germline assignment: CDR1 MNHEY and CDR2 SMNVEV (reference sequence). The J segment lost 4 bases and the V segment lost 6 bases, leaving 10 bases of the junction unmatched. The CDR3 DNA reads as TGTGCCAGCAGCCCCCATAGCGGGAGGGCCCCAGAGACCCAGTACTTC. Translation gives CASSPHSGRAPETQYF.

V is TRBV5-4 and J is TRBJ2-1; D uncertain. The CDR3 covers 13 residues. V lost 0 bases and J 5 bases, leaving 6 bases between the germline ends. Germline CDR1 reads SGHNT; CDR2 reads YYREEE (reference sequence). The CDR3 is CASSLEPHNEQFF. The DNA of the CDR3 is TGTGCCAGCAGCTTGGAACCCCACAATGAGCAGTTCTTC. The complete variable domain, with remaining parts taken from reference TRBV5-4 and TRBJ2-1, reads ETGVTQSPTHLIKTRGQQVTLRCSSQSGHNTVSWYQQALGQGPQFIFQYYREEENGRGNFPPRFSGLQFPNYSSELNVNALELDDSALYLCASSLEPHNEQFFGPGTRLTVL.

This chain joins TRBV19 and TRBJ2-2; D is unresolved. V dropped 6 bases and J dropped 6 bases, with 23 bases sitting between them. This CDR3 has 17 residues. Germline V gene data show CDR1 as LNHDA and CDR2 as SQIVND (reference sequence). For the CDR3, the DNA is TGTGCCAGTAGCCTCCCTCTGGCGGCAAGGTCGGCCGGGGAGCTGTTTTTT. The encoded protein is CASSLPLAARSAGELFF.

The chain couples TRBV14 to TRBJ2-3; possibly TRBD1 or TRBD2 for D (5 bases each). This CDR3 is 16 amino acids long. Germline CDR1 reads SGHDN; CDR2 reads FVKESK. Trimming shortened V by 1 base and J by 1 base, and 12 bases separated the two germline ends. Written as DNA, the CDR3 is TGTGCCAGCAGCCAAGGTTTGGGGGTGGGCACAGATACGCAGTATTTT. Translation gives CASSQGLGVGTDTQYF.